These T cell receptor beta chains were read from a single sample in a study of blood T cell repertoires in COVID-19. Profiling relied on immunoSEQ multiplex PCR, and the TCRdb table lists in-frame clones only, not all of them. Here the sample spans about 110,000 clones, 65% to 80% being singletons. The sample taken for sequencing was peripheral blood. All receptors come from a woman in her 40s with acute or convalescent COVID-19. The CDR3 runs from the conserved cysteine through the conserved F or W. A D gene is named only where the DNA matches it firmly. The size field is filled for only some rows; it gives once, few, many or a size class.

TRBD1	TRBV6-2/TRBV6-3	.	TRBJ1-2	CASSPTGPSGYTF	TGTGCCAGCAGCCCGACAGGGCCGTCTGGCTACACCTTC
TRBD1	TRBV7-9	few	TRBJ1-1	CASSPTGETEAFF	TGTGCCAGCAGCCCCACAGGGGAGACTGAAGCTTTCTTT
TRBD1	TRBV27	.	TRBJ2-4	CAVGQGGNIQYF	TGTGCCGTCGGACAGGGTGGGAACATTCAGTACTTC
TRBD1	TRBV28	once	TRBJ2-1	CASRGQGPAEQFF	TGTGCCAGCAGGGGACAGGGGCCCGCTGAGCAGTTCTTC
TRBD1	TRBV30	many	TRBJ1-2	CAWRDRDRGGYTF	TGTGCCTGGAGGGACCGGGACAGGGGAGGCTACACCTTC
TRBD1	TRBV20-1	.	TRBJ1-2	CSASPGQGWGYTF	TGCAGTGCTAGTCCGGGACAGGGGTGGGGCTACACCTTC
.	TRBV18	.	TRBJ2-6	CASSTDGSASGANVLTF	TGTGCCAGCTCCACCGACGGGTCAGCCTCTGGGGCCAACGTCCTGACTTTC
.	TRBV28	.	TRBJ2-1	CASKGGPNNEQFF	TGTGCCAGCAAGGGGGGGCCGAACAATGAGCAGTTCTTC
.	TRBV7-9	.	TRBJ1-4	CASSSTGTNEKLFF	TGTGCCAGCAGCTCGACAGGAACTAATGAAAAACTGTTTTTT
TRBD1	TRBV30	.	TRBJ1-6	CAWSVDRGSPLHF	TGTGCCTGGAGTGTGGACAGGGGATCACCCCTCCACTTT
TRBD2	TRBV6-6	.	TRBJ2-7	CASSVGTIVYEQYF	TGTGCCAGCAGCGTCGGGACTATTGTCTACGAGCAGTACTTC
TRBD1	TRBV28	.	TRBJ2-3	CASSSGQAGTDTQYF	TGTGCCAGCAGCTCGGGACAGGCGGGCACAGATACGCAGTATTTT
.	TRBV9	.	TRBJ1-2	CASRGEGRNYGYTF	TGTGCCAGCAGGGGGGAGGGAAGGAACTATGGCTACACCTTC
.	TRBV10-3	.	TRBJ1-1	CAIRSPGAVNTEAFF	TGTGCCATCCGGTCACCAGGGGCCGTGAACACTGAAGCTTTCTTT
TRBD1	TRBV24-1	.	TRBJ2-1	CATSRGSSNEQFF	TGTGCCACCAGCAGGGGGTCTAGCAATGAGCAGTTCTTC
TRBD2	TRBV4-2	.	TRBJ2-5	CASSQVPPIAGGPEETQYF	TGTGCCAGCAGCCAAGTTCCCCCCATAGCGGGGGGGCCGGAGGAGACCCAGTACTTC
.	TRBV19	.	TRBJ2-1	CASRKYSNYNEQFF	TGTGCCAGTAGGAAGTACAGTAACTACAATGAGCAGTTCTTC
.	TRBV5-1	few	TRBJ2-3	CASSLVLTDTQYF	TGCGCCAGCAGCTTGGTACTGACAGATACGCAGTATTTT
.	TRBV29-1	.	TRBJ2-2	CSVEEHRATGELFF	TGCAGCGTTGAAGAACACAGGGCCACCGGGGAGCTGTTTTTT
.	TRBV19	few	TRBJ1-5	CASSTHDRYYSNQPQHF	TGTGCCAGTAGTACTCATGACAGATACTATAGCAATCAGCCCCAGCATTTT
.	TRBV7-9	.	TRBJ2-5	CASSQGLGGETQYF	TGTGCCAGCAGCCAAGGACTAGGGGGAGAGACCCAGTACTTC
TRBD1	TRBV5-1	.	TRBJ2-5	CASSPGQGAETQYF	TGCGCCAGCAGCCCTGGACAGGGAGCAGAGACCCAGTACTTC
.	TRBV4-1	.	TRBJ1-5	CASSPGQTNSNQPQHF	TGCGCCAGCAGCCCCGGACAGACTAATAGCAATCAGCCCCAGCATTTT
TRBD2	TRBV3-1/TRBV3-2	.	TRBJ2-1	CASSRAGGLAENEQFF	TGTGCCAGCAGCCGGGCCGGGGGACTAGCGGAAAATGAGCAGTTCTTC
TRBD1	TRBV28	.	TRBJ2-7	CASRAGTGRREQYF	TGTGCCAGCAGGGCCGGGACAGGGAGGAGGGAGCAGTACTTC
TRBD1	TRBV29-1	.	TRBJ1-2	CSVAGSGGGYGYTF	TGCAGCGTCGCGGGGTCAGGGGGAGGCTATGGCTACACCTTC
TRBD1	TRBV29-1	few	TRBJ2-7	CSAADRGGYEQYF	TGCAGCGCCGCCGACAGGGGAGGTTACGAGCAGTACTTC
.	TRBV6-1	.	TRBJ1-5	CASSEESGYQPQHF	TGTGCCAGCAGTGAAGAATCAGGGTATCAGCCCCAGCATTTT
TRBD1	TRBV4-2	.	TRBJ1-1	CASSQDRISTEAFF	TGTGCCAGCAGCCAGGACAGGATTAGCACTGAAGCTTTCTTT
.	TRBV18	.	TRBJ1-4	CASSPGQVEKLFF	TGTGCCAGCTCACCAGGGCAGGTAGAAAAACTGTTTTTT
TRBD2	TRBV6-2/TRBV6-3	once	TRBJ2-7	CASSPRAGGLRDF	TGTGCCAGCAGCCCCCGGGCGGGGGGCTTGAGAGACTTC
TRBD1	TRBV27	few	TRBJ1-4	CASSRTGSYEGLFF	TGTGCCAGCAGCCGGACAGGTTCCTATGAAGGGCTGTTTTTT
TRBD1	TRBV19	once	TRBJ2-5	CASTAGGSSETQYF	TGTGCCAGTACGGCAGGGGGTTCGTCGGAGACCCAGTACTTC
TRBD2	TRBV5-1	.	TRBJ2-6	CASSLGLAGAGSGANVLTF	TGCGCCAGCAGCTTGGGACTAGCGGGGGCCGGCTCTGGGGCCAACGTCCTGACTTTC
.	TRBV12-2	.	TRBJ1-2	CASRLIGGQGRVGYTF	TGTGCAAGTCGCTTAATCGGTGGACAGGGGAGGGTTGGCTACACCTTC
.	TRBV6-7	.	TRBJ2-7	CASSYSISPWTVGYEQYF	TGTGCCAGCAGTTACTCGATATCCCCCTGGACTGTTGGGTACGAGCAGTACTTC
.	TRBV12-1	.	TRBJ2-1	CASSGQGDLSYNEQFF	TGTGCCAGCAGCGGACAGGGGGATCTCTCCTACAATGAGCAGTTCTTC
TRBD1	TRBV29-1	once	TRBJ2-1	CSTRQGRDEQFF	TGCAGCACCCGACAGGGACGGGATGAGCAGTTCTTC
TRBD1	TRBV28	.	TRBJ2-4	CASSLLGQNQYF	TGTGCCAGCAGTTTATTGGGACAGAACCAGTACTTC
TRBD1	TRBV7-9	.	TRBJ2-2	CASRPQGSGELFF	TGTGCCAGCAGACCACAGGGGTCCGGGGAGCTGTTTTTT
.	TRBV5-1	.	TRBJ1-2	CASSSLGGSYGYTF	TGCGCCAGCAGCTCCCTCGGGGGAAGCTATGGCTACACCTTC
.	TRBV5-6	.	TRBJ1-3	CASSLPGSSGNTIYF	TGTGCCAGCAGCTTGCCAGGGTCCTCTGGAAACACCATATATTTT
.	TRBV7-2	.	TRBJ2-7	CASSLGRGSYEQYF	TGTGCCAGCAGCTTAGGTAGGGGCTCCTACGAGCAGTACTTC
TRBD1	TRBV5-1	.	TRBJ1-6	CASRSTEFGTANSPLHF	TGCGCCAGCAGATCGACGGAGTTTGGGACAGCTAATTCACCCCTCCACTTT
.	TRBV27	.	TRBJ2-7	CASSTGYHEQYF	TGTGCCAGCAGTACAGGGTACCACGAGCAGTACTTC
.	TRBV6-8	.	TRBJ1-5	CASSNRDKRGDQPQHF	TGTGCCAGCAGTAACCGGGACAAGAGAGGAGATCAGCCCCAGCATTTT
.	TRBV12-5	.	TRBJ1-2	CASGLSSGESYGYTF	TGTGCTAGTGGTTTGTCTTCAGGGGAGAGTTATGGCTACACCTTC
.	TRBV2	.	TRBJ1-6	CASSMTVPNSPLHF	TGTGCCAGCAGTATGACAGTTCCAAATTCACCCCTCCACTTT
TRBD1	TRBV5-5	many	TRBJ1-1	CASSRQGGNTEAFF	TGTGCCAGCAGCCGACAGGGGGGAAACACTGAAGCTTTCTTT
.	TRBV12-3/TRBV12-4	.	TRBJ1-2	CASSDRGARGYTF	TGTGCCAGCTCAGATCGTGGGGCTCGAGGCTACACCTTC
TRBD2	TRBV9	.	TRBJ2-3	CASSVAGLAGAGDTQYF	TGTGCCAGCAGCGTAGCCGGACTAGCGGGGGCCGGGGATACGCAGTATTTT
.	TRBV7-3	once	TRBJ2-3	CASSLGGKDTQYF	TGTGCCAGCAGCTTAGGGGGGAAGGATACGCAGTATTTT
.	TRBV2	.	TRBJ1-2	CASSEDLEPGDGYTF	TGTGCCAGCAGTGAGGATCTCGAGCCGGGGGATGGCTACACCTTC
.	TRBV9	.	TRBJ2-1	CASSPQGSASSYNEQFF	TGTGCCAGCAGCCCTCAGGGGTCCGCGAGCTCCTACAATGAGCAGTTCTTC
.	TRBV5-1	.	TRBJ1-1	CASSLAGDTTEAFF	TGCGCCAGCAGCTTGGCAGGGGATACCACTGAAGCTTTCTTT
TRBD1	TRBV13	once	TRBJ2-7	CASSLGSTGTAYEQYF	TGTGCCAGCAGCCTAGGAAGCACCGGGACAGCCTACGAGCAGTACTTC
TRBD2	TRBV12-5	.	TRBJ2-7	CASGVTSAGAYEQYF	TGTGCTAGTGGAGTTACTAGCGCGGGGGCCTACGAGCAGTACTTC
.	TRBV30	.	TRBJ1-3	CAWRLQGSGNTIYF	TGTGCCTGGAGACTACAGGGAAGTGGAAACACCATATATTTT
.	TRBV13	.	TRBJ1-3	CASSLYQDGAFGNTIYF	TGTGCCAGCAGCTTATACCAGGATGGGGCCTTCGGAAACACCATATATTTT
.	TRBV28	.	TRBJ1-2	CASSSTNVNYGYTF	TGTGCCAGCAGCTCTACGAACGTTAACTATGGCTACACCTTC